Listed here are 16 T cell receptor beta chains from one sample, sequenced in a study of blood T cell repertoires in COVID-19. Here immunoSEQ multiplex PCR was the method, and the copy in TCRdb shows in-frame clones only, minus some. The sample includes approximately 80,000 clones, 60% to 80% of them seen just once. Sequences were obtained from peripheral blood. The origin of the receptors is a human donor in a cohort sampled during active COVID-19.

V and J are TRBV7-2 and TRBJ1-1; 7 nucleotides match TRBD1. The germline V gene has CDR1 SGHTA and CDR2 FQGNSA. The J segment lost 3 bases and the V segment lost 4 bases, leaving 5 bases of the junction unmatched. The CDR3 covers 14 residues. CDR3 sequence (DNA): TGTGCCAGCAGCTATATTACAGGGGACACTGAAGCTTTCTTT. This encodes CASSYITGDTEAFF.

This chain uses TRBV6-1 with TRBJ2-5; D is undetermined. Per the germline V gene, CDR1 is MNHNS and CDR2 is SASEGT. CDR3 length: 14 residues. The V and J ends lost 1 base and 3 bases respectively, with 9 bases between them. CDR3 sequence: CASSEGQSKETQYF. The CDR3 nucleotides are TGTGCCAGCAGTGAAGGCCAGTCCAAAGAGACCCAGTACTTC.

This rearrangement joins TRBV19 to TRBJ1-4; weak D call: TRBD1 (5 bases). V gave up 4 bases and J gave up 0 bases, with 9 bases separating them. This CDR3 is built from 15 residues. The germline gives CDR1 LNHDA, CDR2 SQIVND (reference sequence). CDR3 sequence (DNA): TGTGCCAGTAGTACAGGGATTGCAACTAATGAAAAACTGTTTTTT. Protein: CASSTGIATNEKLFF.

The J gene is TRBJ2-1, the V gene TRBV11-3; D not resolved. The length of the CDR3 is 13 residues. V was trimmed by 6 bases and J by 8 bases, leaving 14 bases between them. In germline, CDR1 is SGHNT, CDR2 YENEEA. As DNA, the CDR3 is TGTGCCAGCAGTAAAGCTATTAACTATGAGCAGTTCTTC. Translated: CASSKAINYEQFF.

This sequence joins TRBV2 and TRBJ2-1, with 10 bases lining up with TRBD1. The V gene end was trimmed by 6 bases and the J gene end by 13 bases; junction bases not matched to a gene: 9. This CDR3 has 13 amino acids. Germline loops: CDR1 SNHLY, CDR2 FYNNEI. CDR3 coding DNA: TGTGCCAGCAGCGCCGACAGGGGGCATCTTCAGTTCTTC. Translation: CASSADRGHLQFF.

The rearrangement links TRBV4-1 to TRBJ2-7; D is ambiguous. V gave up 5 bases and J gave up 1 base, with 12 bases separating them. Germline V lookup: CDR1 MGHRA, CDR2 YSYEKL. The CDR3 totals 14 residues. CDR3 DNA: TGCGCCAGCAGCTCCCGGGTAGTTTCCTACGAGCAGTACTTC. This encodes CASSSRVVSYEQYF.

The chain links TRBV4-1 to TRBJ2-7, with TRBD1 matching over 7 bases. There are 12 residues in the CDR3. The junction had 2 bases not matched to a gene; V was cut back by 3 bases and J by 6 bases. Germline values: CDR1 MGHRA, CDR2 YSYEKL. The CDR3 protein is CASSHDRAEQYF. Written as DNA, the CDR3 is TGCGCCAGCAGCCACGACAGGGCCGAGCAGTACTTC.

This clone was picked up a small number of times. The chain links TRBV6-5 to TRBJ1-2; 8 nucleotides line up with TRBD1. Losses at the gene ends were 7 bases for V and 4 bases for J; bases not matched to a gene: 11. Looked up from germline, CDR1 is MNHEY and CDR2 is SVGAGI. The CDR3 extends over 15 amino acids. CDR3 protein: CASTGRDRGVYGYTF. DNA of the CDR3: TGTGCCAGCACAGGGCGAGACAGGGGTGTCTATGGCTACACCTTC.

This sequence joins TRBV5-1 and TRBJ2-1; 7 nucleotides align to TRBD1. V shed 2 bases and J 7 bases; nucleotides not matched to a gene: 3. The germline CDR1 and CDR2 sequences are SGHRS and YFSETQ. CDR3 length equals 13 residues. CDR3 coding DNA: TGCGCCAGCAGCTTCCAGGGGGAGAATGAGCAGTTCTTC. This encodes CASSFQGENEQFF.

The chain combines TRBV6-6 with TRBJ1-2, with D uncertain. The CDR3 length is 14 residues. From germline, CDR1 is MNHNY and CDR2 SVGAGI (reference sequence). V was cut by 2 bases and J by 6 bases, with 13 bases left in between. Here the CDR3 DNA reads TGTGCCAGCAGTTACCTAACTAGGGAGCATGGCTACACCTTC. Translation gives CASSYLTREHGYTF.

The chain employs TRBV5-4 and TRBJ2-1, with 9 bases that match TRBD2. Unmatched junction bases numbered 2, after V lost 4 bases and J lost 9 bases. The CDR3 runs 12 residues. CDR1 and CDR2 (germline): SGHNT, YYREEE (reference sequence). The CDR3 nucleotides read TGTGCCAGCAGCCGGCGGGGGGGTGAGCAGTTCTTC. Its protein product is CASSRRGGEQFF.

V is TRBV7-2 and J is TRBJ2-7, with D unclear. CDR1 and CDR2 from the germline V gene are SGHTA and FQGNSA. Trimming left V 5 bases short and J 2 bases short, with 13 bases between. CDR3 length equals 14 residues. CDR3 loop: CASSPRQAPYEQYF. CDR3 in DNA: TGTGCCAGCAGCCCCCGGCAGGCCCCCTACGAGCAGTACTTC.

The chain uses TRBV11-2 and TRBJ1-1, with 7 bases that match TRBD1. The CDR3 sequence is 15 residues long. The trim removed 4 bases at V and 5 bases at J, leaving 10 bases unmatched. Germline V gene sequence: CDR1 SGHAT, CDR2 FQNNGV. CDR3 bases: TGTGCCAGCAGCTCTGGACAGGCTACGGGGACTGAAGCTTTCTTT. It codes for CASSSGQATGTEAFF. The variable domain in full, with the rest retrieved from reference TRBV11-2 and TRBJ1-1, is EAGVAQSPRYKIIEKRQSVAFWCNPISGHATLYWYQQILGQGPKLLIQFQNNGVVDDSQLPKDRFSAERLKGVDSTLKIQPAKLEDSAVYLCASSSGQATGTEAFFGQGTRLTVV.

The chain has TRBV20-1 and TRBJ2-7; maybe TRBD2 (5 bases). CDR3 size: 11 residues. Germline V gene data show CDR1 as DFQATT and CDR2 as SNEGSKA (reference sequence). With 2 bases removed from V and 6 bases from J, the gap between germline ends came to 8 bases. CDR3 sequence: CSARTRREQYF. The CDR3 DNA sequence: TGCAGTGCTAGAACTAGACGCGAGCAGTACTTC.

J is TRBJ1-4 and V is TRBV4-1; 8 nucleotides match TRBD1. CDR3 size: 14 residues. V was clipped by 6 bases and J by 6 bases; unmatched bases: 6. Germline V CDR1 and CDR2: MGHRA, YSYEKL. In DNA form, the CDR3 reads TGCGCCAGCAGTCCGACAGGGGCGGATGAAAAACTGTTTTTT. It codes for CASSPTGADEKLFF.

This chain connects TRBV9 to TRBJ1-2, with 9 bases aligning to TRBD1. Germline CDR1 SGDLS, CDR2 YYNGEE. Trimming removed 4 bases from V and 6 bases from J; junction bases left unmatched: 7. This CDR3 is built from 14 residues. The CDR3 loop is CASSPGQGNNGYTF. The CDR3, as DNA: TGTGCCAGCAGCCCGGGACAGGGCAATAATGGCTACACCTTC.